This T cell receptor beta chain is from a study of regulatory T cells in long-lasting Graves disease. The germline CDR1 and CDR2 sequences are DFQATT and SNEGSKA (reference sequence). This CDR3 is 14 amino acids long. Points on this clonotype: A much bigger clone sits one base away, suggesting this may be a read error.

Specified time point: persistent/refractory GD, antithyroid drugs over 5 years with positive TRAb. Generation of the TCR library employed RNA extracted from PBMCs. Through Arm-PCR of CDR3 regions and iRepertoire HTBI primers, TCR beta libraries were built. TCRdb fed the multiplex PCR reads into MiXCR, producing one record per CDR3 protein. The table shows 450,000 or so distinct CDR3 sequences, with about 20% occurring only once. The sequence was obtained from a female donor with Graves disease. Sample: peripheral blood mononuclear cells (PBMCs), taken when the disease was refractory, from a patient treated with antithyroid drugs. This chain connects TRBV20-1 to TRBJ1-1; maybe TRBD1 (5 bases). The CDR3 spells CSAGDAGSHTEAFF. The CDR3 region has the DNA TGCAGTGCTGGAGATGCAGGGAGTCACACTGAAGCTTTCTTT.